This TCR beta chain was recorded in a study of T cell repertoires in cytomegalovirus infection. From the reads, TCRdb called clonotypes with MiXCR, one entry per CDR3 protein. Here the sample spans about 100,000 distinct CDR3 sequences, 29% being singletons. This CDR3 has 17 amino acids. Trimming took 4 bases from V and 2 from J; bases not matched to a gene: 8. The germline gives CDR1 SGHTA, CDR2 FQGNSA. This clonotype was detected many times. What it binds is unknown. The receptor was isolated from a human donor in good health (CMV status not recorded). Some clones in this sample may be carry-over from other donors' samples. This chain links TRBV7-2 with TRBJ2-7; 13 nucleotides match TRBD2. The sequencing here drew on CD8+ T cells from cultured PBMCs, taken from culture after CMV antigen stimulation. The CDR3: CASSSLTSGGPTYEQYF. In DNA, the CDR3 is TGTGCCAGCAGCTCCCTGACTAGCGGGGGGCCAACCTACGAGCAGTACTTC.